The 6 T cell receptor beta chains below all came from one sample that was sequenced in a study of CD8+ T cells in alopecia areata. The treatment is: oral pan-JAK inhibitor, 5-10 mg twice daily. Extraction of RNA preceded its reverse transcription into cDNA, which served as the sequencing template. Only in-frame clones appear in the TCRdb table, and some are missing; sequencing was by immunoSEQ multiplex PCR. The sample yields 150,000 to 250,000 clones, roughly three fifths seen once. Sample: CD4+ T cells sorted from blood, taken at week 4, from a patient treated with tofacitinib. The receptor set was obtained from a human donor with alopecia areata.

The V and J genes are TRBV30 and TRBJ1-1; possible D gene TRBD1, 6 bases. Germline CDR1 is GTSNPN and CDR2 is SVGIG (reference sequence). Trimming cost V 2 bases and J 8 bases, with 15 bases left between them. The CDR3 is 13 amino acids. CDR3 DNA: TGTGCCTGGAGTCCTATGGACAGCACAGAAGCTTTCTTT. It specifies CAWSPMDSTEAFF. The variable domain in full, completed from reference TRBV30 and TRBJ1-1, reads SQTIHQWPATLVQPVGSPLSLECTVEGTSNPNLYWYRQAAGRGLQLLFYSVGIGQISSEVPQNLSASRPQDRQFILSSKKLLLSDSGFYLCAWSPMDSTEAFFGQGTRLTVV.

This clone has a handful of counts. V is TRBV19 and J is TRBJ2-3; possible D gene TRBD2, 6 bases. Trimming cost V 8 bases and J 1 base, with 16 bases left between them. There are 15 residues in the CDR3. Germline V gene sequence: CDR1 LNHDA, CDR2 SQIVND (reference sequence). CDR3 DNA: TGTGCCAGTGCCGGAGGGGTTGGGGGCACAGATACGCAGTATTTT. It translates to CASAGGVGGTDTQYF.

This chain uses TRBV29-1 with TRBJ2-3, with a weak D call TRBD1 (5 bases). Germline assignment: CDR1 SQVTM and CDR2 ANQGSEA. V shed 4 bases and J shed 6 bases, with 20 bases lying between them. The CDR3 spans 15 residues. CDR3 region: CSVVLTKGLADTQYF. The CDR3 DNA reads TGCAGCGTTGTCTTAACGAAGGGGTTGGCGGATACGCAGTATTTT.

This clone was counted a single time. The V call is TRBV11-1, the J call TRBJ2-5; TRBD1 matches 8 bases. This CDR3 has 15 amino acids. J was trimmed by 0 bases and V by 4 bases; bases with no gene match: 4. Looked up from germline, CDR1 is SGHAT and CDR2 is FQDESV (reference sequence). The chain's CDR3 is CASSSNRGYQETQYF. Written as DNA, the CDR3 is TGTGCCAGCAGCTCCAACAGGGGGTACCAAGAGACCCAGTACTTC. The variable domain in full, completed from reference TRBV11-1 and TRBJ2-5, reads EAEVAQSPRYKITEKSQAVAFWCDPISGHATLYWYRQILGQGPELLVQFQDESVVDDSQLPKDRFSAERLKGVDSTLKIQPAELGDSAMYLCASSSNRGYQETQYFGPGTRLLVL.

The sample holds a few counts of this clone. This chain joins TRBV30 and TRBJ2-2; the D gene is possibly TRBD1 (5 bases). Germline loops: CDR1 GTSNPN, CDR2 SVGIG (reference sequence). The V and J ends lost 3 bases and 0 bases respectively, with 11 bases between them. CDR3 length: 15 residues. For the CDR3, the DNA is TGTGCCTGGAGATCATGGGGCCCGAACACCGGGGAGCTGTTTTTT. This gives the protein CAWRSWGPNTGELFF.

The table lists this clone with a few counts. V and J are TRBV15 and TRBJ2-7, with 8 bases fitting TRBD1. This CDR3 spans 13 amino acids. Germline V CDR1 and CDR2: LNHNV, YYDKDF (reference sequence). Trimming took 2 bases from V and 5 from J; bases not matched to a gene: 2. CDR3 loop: CATSRRQGNEQYF. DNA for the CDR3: TGTGCCACCAGCAGAAGACAGGGGAACGAGCAGTACTTC.